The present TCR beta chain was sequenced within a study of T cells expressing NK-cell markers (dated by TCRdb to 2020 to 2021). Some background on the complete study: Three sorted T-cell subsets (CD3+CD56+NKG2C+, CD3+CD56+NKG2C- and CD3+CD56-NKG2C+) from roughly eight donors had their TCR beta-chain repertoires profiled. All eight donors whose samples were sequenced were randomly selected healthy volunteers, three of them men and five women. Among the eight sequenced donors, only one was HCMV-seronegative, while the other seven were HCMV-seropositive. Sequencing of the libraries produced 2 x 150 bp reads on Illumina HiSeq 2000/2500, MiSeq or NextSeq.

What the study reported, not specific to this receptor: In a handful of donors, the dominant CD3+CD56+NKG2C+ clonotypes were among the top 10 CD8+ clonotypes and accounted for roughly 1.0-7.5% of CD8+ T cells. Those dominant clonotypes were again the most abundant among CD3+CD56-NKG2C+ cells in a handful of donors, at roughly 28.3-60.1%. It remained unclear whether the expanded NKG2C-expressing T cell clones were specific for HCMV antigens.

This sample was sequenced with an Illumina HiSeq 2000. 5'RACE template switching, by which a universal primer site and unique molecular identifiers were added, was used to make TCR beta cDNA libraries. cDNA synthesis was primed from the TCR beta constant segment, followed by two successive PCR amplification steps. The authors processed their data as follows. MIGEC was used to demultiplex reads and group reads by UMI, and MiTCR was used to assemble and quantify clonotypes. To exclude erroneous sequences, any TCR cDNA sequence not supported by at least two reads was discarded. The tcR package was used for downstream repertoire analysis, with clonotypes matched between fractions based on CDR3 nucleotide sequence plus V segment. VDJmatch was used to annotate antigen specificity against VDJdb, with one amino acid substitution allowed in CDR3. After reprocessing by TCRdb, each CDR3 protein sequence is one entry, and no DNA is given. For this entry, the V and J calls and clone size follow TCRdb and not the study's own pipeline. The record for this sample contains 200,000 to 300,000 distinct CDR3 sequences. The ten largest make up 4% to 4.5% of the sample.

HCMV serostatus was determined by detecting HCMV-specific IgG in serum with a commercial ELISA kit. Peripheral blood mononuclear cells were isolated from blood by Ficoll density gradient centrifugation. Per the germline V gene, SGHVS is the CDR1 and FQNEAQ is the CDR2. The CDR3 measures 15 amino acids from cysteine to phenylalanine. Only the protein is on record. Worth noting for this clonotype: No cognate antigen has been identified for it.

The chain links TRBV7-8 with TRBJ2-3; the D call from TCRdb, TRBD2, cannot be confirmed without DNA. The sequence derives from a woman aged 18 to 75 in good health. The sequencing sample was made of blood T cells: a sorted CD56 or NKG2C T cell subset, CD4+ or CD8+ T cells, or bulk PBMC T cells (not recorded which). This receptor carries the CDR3 CASSLLGSHTDTQYF.